The 5 T cell receptor beta chains in this list originate from one sample, sequenced in a study of blood T cell repertoires in COVID-19. Sequenced by immunoSEQ multiplex PCR; TCRdb stores in-frame clones only, minus some. The table lists about 250,000 clones, approximately 84% of them singletons, with 1.5% to 2% in the top ten. The sequenced material came from PBMCs or T cells enriched from blood (not recorded which). These receptors originate from a man aged 35-49 years who had recovered from COVID-19.

This sequence joins TRBV27 and TRBJ2-7, with TRBD1 matching over 8 bases. Germline lookup yields CDR1 MNHEY and CDR2 SMNVEV (reference sequence). CDR3 size: 15 residues. The junction had 8 bases not matched to a gene; V was cut back by 0 bases and J by 7 bases. CDR3 DNA sequence: TGTGCCAGCAGTTTATCGGGGACAGGAAGTTCAGAGCAGTACTTC. This gives the protein CASSLSGTGSSEQYF.

J is TRBJ2-7 and V is TRBV9; 10 bases agree with TRBD2. The germline V gene has CDR1 SGDLS and CDR2 YYNGEE. Trimming cost V 3 bases and J 2 bases; bases outside gene matches: 5. The CDR3 has 15 residues. In DNA, the CDR3 is TGTGCCAGCAGCGCACTAGCGGGGAATACCTACGAGCAGTACTTC. This codes for CASSALAGNTYEQYF.

The chain couples TRBV5-1 to TRBJ1-1; D gene unclear. This CDR3 has 13 residues. Germline V lookup: CDR1 SGHRS, CDR2 YFSETQ. The germline V and J ends were trimmed by 1 base and 1 base, with 5 bases remaining between them. CDR3 DNA: TGCGCCAGCAGCTTGCAGGAGAACACTGAAGCTTTCTTT. Translated, it gives CASSLQENTEAFF.

V gene TRBV6-6 combines with J gene TRBJ1-1; D is unclear. V lost 8 bases, J lost 3 bases, and 16 bases lay in between. Per the germline V gene, CDR1 is MNHNY and CDR2 is SVGAGI (reference sequence). CDR3 length: 14 residues. The DNA for the CDR3 is TGTGCCAGCGGCCCCCCGAACCGGGACACTGAAGCTTTCTTT. Encoded protein: CASGPPNRDTEAFF.

This clone was counted a single time. The gene calls are TRBV9 and TRBJ2-4, with 10 bases lining up with TRBD1. V trimming: 3 bases; J trimming: 6 bases; junction bases outside the gene matches: 6. This CDR3 is built from 15 residues. Germline assignment: CDR1 SGDLS and CDR2 YYNGEE. In DNA, the CDR3 is TGTGCCAGCAGCGAGACAGGGGGCCAAGTAAACATTCAGTACTTC. This encodes CASSETGGQVNIQYF.